The T cell receptor beta chain described here comes from a study of blood T cell repertoires in COVID-19. J gave up 3 bases and V 1 base, and 11 bases lay outside the gene matches. The germline V gene has CDR1 LGHDT and CDR2 YNNKEL (reference sequence). CDR3 length: 19 residues. Authors' methods: Amplification of reference gene primers provided the estimated nucleated cell counts. The protocol was immunoSEQ multiplex PCR, while the TCRdb copy is restricted to in-frame clones and leaves out a portion. For V, J and clone size, that table is used; D and trimming come from the DNA. In the table there are 140,000 or so clones, 85% of which are singletons. Cohorts were based on clinical histories the participants reported. Donors in Cohort 3 who had recovered were those with two negative PCRs, healthcare professional clearance, or resolution of their symptoms.

The J gene is TRBJ2-6, the V gene TRBV3-1 (or the pseudogene TRBV3-2); TRBD1 matches 8 bases. This receptor was taken from a woman aged 40 to 49 who had recovered from COVID-19. Specimen: PBMCs or T cells enriched from blood (not recorded which). CDR3 DNA sequence: TGTGCCAGCAGCCAAGGACAGGGGAGAGCTTCATATGGGGCCAACGTCCTGACTTTC. This gives the protein CASSQGQGRASYGANVLTF.